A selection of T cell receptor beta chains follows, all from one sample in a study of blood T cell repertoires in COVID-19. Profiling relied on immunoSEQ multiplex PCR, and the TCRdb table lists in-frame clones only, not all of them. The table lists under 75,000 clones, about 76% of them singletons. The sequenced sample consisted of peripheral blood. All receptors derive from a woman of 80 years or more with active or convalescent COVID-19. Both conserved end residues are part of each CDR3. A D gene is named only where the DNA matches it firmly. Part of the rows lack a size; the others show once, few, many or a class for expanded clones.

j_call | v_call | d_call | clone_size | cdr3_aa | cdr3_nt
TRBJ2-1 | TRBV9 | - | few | CASSEPAYNEQFF | TGTGCCAGCAGCGAACCAGCCTACAATGAGCAGTTCTTC
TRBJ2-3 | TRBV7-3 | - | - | CASSLTGLNTDTQYF | TGTGCCAGCAGCCTTACAGGGCTAAACACAGATACGCAGTATTTT
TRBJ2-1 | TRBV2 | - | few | CASGGTAYNEQFF | TGTGCCAGCGGAGGGACAGCCTACAATGAGCAGTTCTTC
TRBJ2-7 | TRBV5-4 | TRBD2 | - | CASSRPGTRGSEQYF | TGTGCCAGCAGCCGCCCCGGGACTAGAGGCTCCGAGCAGTACTTC
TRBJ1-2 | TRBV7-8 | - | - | CASSTNRNYGYTF | TGTGCCAGCAGCACTAACAGGAACTATGGCTACACCTTC
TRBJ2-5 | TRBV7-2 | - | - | CASSRGMETQYF | TGTGCCAGCAGCCGGGGGATGGAGACCCAGTACTTC
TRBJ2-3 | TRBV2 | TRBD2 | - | CASRPLAGGSLDTQYF | TGTGCCAGCAGGCCCTTGGCGGGGGGATCGCTAGATACGCAGTATTTT
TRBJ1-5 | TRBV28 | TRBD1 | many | CASSKTGVGQPQHF | TGTGCCAGCAGTAAAACAGGGGTCGGTCAGCCCCAGCATTTT
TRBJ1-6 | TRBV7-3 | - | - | CASSHGGGDSPLHF | TGTGCCAGCAGCCACGGGGGGGGCGATTCACCCCTCCACTTT
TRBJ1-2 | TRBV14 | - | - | CASSQELGPQRGYTF | TGTGCCAGCAGCCAAGAACTAGGCCCTCAGCGTGGCTACACCTTC
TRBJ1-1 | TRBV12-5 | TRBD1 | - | CASGPPGARGVWNTEAFF | TGTGCTAGTGGTCCCCCTGGGGCCAGGGGGGTGTGGAACACTGAAGCTTTCTTT
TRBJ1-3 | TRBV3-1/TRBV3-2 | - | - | CASSQEGGWTGNTIYF | TGTGCCAGCAGCCAAGAGGGGGGGTGGACTGGAAACACCATATATTTT
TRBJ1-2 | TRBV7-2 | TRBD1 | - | CASSSNRGAGGGYTF | TGTGCCAGCAGCTCAAACAGGGGAGCGGGTGGCGGCTACACCTTC
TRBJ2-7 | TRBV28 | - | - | CASSSQSGQAFEQYF | TGTGCCAGCAGTTCTCAAAGCGGGCAGGCTTTCGAGCAGTACTTC
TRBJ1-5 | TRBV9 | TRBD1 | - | CASSKEQGAGQPQHF | TGTGCCAGCAGCAAAGAACAGGGGGCTGGTCAGCCCCAGCATTTT
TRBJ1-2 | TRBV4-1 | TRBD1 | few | CASSQTGTFYGYTF | TGCGCCAGCAGCCAGACAGGGACATTCTATGGCTACACCTTC
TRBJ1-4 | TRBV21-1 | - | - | CASSKVGRQGATNEKLFF | TGTGCCAGCAGCAAAGTGGGTCGTCAGGGTGCAACTAATGAAAAACTGTTTTTT
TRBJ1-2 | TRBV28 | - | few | CASSFRVNYGYTF | TGTGCCAGCAGTTTCAGGGTTAACTATGGCTACACCTTC
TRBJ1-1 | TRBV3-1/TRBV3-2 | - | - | CASSQDAGLGEAFF | TGTGCCAGCAGCCAAGATGCGGGGTTGGGGGAAGCTTTCTTT
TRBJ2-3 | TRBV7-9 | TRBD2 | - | CASSLGSSGNTQYF | TGTGCCAGCAGCTTAGGGTCTAGCGGAAATACGCAGTATTTT
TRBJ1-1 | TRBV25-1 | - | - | CASSDVNTEAFF | TGTGCCAGCAGTGACGTGAACACTGAAGCTTTCTTT
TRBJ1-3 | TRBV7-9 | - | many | CASSLRRGALRGNTIYF | TGTGCCAGCAGCTTAAGGAGGGGCGCCTTACGTGGAAACACCATATATTTT
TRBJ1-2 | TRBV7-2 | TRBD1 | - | CASSLGQDRVGYTF | TGTGCCAGCAGCTTAGGTCAGGACAGGGTTGGCTACACCTTC
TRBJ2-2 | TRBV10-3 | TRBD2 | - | CAITSTSGGPNTGELFF | TGTGCCATCACCTCGACTAGCGGGGGGCCGAACACCGGGGAGCTGTTTTTT
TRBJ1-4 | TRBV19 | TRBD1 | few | CASSAGQLNEKLFF | TGTGCCAGTAGTGCGGGACAGCTTAATGAAAAACTGTTTTTT
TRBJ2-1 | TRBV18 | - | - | CASSPRPTNEQFF | TGTGCCAGCTCACCCCGTCCTACTAATGAGCAGTTCTTC
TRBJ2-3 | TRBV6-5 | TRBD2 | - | CASSYRGGTDTQYF | TGTGCCAGCAGTTACCGGGGGGGCACAGATACGCAGTATTTT
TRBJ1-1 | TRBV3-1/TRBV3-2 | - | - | CASSHTRGTEAFF | TGTGCCAGCAGCCACACGCGGGGCACTGAAGCTTTCTTT
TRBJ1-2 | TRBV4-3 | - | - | CASSQGRTATRDYGYTF | TGCGCCAGCAGCCAGGGTCGGACTGCCACAAGGGACTATGGCTACACCTTC
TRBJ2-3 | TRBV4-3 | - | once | CASSQEGPGMAVTDTQYF | TGCGCCAGCAGCCAAGAAGGCCCAGGGATGGCCGTCACAGATACGCAGTATTTT
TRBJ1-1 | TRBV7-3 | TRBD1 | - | CASSLGTGATEAFF | TGTGCCAGCAGCTTAGGGACAGGGGCCACTGAAGCTTTCTTT
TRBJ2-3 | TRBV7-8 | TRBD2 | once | CASSPRAGTQYF | TGTGCCAGCAGCCCGCGAGCGGGGACGCAGTATTTT
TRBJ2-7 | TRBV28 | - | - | CASSLGQGAYEQYF | TGTGCCAGCAGTTTGGGGCAGGGCGCCTACGAGCAGTACTTC
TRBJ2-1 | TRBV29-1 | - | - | CSVRSGTYYNEQFF | TGCAGCGTTAGGTCGGGTACCTACTACAATGAGCAGTTCTTC
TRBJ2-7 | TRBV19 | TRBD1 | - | CASSMIGTGLRTRQYF | TGTGCCAGTAGTATGATCGGGACAGGGCTCCGTACGCGGCAGTACTTC
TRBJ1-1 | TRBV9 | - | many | CASSEHGQLPTEAFF | TGTGCCAGCAGCGAGCACGGACAACTTCCCACTGAAGCTTTCTTT
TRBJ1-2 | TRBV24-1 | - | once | CATSDSPGLYGYTF | TGTGCCACCAGTGATTCGCCAGGGCTCTATGGCTACACCTTC
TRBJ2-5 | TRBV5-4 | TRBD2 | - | CASSLGLAGGPETQYF | TGTGCCAGCAGCTTGGGACTAGCGGGGGGGCCAGAGACCCAGTACTTC
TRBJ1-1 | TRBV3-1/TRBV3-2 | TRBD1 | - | CASSRTGTGTPQAFF | TGTGCCAGCAGCCGTACCGGGACAGGGACCCCCCAAGCTTTCTTT
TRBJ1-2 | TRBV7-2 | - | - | CASSLDLMAYGYTF | TGTGCCAGCAGCTTAGATCTGATGGCCTATGGCTACACCTTC
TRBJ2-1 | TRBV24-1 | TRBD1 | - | CATSPGQGWSEQFF | TGTGCCACCAGTCCGGGACAGGGGTGGAGTGAGCAGTTCTTC
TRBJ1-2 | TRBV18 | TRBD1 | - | CASSPTQGAGGYTF | TGTGCCAGCTCACCAACCCAGGGGGCTGGAGGCTACACCTTC
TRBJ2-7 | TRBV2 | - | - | CASSLLGGAGYEQYF | TGTGCCAGCAGCCTTTTGGGGGGGGCTGGCTACGAGCAGTACTTC
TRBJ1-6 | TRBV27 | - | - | CASSFRGMGRHLHF | TGTGCCAGCAGTTTCAGGGGTATGGGTCGTCACCTCCACTTT
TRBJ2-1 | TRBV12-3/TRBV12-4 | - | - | CASSARVEQFF | TGTGCCAGCAGTGCTCGGGTGGAGCAGTTCTTC
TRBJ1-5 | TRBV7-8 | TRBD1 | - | CASSSGTANQPQHF | TGTGCCAGCAGCTCCGGGACAGCAAATCAGCCCCAGCATTTT
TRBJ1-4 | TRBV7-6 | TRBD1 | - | CASSLGQGIGDEKLFF | TGTGCCAGCAGCCTGGGACAGGGGATTGGGGATGAAAAACTGTTTTTT
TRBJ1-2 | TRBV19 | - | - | CASSIAGRGYTF | TGTGCCAGTAGTATCGCGGGTAGGGGCTACACCTTC
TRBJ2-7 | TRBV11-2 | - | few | CASSLDRGISYEQYF | TGTGCCAGCAGCTTAGACAGGGGTATTTCCTACGAGCAGTACTTC
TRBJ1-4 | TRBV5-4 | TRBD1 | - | CASSLGRDRDEKLFF | TGTGCCAGCAGCTTGGGACGGGACAGGGACGAAAAACTGTTTTTT
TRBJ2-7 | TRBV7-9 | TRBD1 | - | CASSLGKMTGNEQYF | TGTGCCAGCAGCTTAGGTAAAATGACAGGGAACGAGCAGTACTTC
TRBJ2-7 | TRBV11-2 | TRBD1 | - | CASSLSDRDYEQYF | TGTGCCAGCAGCTTATCGGACAGGGATTACGAGCAGTACTTC
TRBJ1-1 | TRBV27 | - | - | CASSLGLGGTEAFF | TGTGCCAGCAGTTTAGGATTGGGGGGCACTGAAGCTTTCTTT